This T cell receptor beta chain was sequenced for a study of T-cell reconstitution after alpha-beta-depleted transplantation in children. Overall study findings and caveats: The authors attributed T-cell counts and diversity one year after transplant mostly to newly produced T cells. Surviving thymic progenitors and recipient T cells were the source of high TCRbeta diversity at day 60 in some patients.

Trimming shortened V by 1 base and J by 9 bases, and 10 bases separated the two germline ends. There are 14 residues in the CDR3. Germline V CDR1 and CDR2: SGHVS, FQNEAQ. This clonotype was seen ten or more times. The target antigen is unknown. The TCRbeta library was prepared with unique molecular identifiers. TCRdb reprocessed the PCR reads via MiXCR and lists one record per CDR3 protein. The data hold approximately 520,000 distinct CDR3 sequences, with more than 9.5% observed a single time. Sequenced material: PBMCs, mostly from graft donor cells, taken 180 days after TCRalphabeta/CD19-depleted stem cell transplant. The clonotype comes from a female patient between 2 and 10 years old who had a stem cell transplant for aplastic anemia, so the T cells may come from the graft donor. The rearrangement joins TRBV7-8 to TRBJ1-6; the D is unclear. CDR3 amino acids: CASSLGLLPSPLHF. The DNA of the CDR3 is TGTGCCAGCAGCTTAGGGCTCCTCCCTTCACCCCTCCACTTT.